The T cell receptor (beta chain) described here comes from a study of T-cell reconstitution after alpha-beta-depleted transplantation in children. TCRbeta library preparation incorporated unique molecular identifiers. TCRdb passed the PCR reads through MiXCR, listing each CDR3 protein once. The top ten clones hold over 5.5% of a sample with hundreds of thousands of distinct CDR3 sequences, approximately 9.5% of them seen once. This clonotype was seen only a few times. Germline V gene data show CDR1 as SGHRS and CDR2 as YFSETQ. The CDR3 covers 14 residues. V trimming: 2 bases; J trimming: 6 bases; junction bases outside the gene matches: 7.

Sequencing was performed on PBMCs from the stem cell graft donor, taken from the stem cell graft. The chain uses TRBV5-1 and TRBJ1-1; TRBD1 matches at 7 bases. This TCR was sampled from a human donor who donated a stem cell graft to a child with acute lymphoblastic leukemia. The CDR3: CASSFPRQGAEAFF. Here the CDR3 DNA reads TGCGCCAGCAGCTTCCCGAGACAGGGCGCTGAAGCTTTCTTT.